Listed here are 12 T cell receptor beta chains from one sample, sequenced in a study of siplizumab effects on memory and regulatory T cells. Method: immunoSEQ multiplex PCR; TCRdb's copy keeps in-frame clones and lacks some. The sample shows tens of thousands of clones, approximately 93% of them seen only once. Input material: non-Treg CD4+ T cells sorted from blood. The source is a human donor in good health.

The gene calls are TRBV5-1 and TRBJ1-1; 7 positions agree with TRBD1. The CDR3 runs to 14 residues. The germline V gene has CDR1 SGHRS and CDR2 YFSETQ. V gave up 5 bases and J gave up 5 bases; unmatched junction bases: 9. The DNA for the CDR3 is TGCGCCAGCAGGCTAAGTCAGGGGGGAACTGAAGCTTTCTTT. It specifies CASRLSQGGTEAFF.

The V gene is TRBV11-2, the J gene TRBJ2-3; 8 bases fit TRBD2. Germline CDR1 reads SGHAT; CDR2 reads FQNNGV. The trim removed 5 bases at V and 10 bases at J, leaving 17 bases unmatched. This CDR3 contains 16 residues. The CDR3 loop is CASSAPGGRADRAQYF. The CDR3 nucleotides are TGTGCCAGCAGCGCACCGGGGGGGCGAGCGGATAGGGCGCAGTATTTT. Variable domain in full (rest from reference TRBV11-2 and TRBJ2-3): EAGVAQSPRYKIIEKRQSVAFWCNPISGHATLYWYQQILGQGPKLLIQFQNNGVVDDSQLPKDRFSAERLKGVDSTLKIQPAKLEDSAVYLCASSAPGGRADRAQYFGPGTRLTVL.

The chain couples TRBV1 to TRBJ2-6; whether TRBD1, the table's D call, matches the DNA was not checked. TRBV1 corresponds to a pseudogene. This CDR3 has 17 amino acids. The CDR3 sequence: CTSSQSLGARRANVLTF. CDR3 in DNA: TGCACCAGCAGCCAATCCCTAGGGGCCCGGAGGGCCAACGTCCTGACTTTC.

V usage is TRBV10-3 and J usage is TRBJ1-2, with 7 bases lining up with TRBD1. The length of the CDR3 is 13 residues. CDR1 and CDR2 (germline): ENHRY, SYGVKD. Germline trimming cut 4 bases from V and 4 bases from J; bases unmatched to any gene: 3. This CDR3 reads CAISVGQSYGYTF. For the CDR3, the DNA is TGTGCCATCAGTGTGGGACAGAGCTATGGCTACACCTTC.

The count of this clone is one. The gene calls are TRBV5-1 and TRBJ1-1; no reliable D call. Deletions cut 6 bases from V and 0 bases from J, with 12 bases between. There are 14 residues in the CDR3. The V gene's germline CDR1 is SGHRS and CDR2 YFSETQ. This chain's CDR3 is CASTNNAVNTEAFF. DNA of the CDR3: TGCGCCAGCACGAACAACGCAGTGAACACTGAAGCTTTCTTT.

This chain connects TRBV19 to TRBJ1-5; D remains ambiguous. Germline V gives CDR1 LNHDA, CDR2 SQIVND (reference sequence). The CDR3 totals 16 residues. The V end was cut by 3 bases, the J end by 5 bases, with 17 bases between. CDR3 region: CASSIYKRQKDQPQHF. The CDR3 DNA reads TGTGCCAGTAGTATCTATAAAAGGCAGAAAGATCAGCCCCAGCATTTT.

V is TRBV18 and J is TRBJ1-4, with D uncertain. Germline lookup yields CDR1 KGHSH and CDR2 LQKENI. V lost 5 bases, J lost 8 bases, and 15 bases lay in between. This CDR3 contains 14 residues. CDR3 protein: CASSEQSRREKLFF. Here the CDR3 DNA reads TGTGCCAGCTCAGAACAGTCCAGGAGGGAAAAACTGTTTTTT. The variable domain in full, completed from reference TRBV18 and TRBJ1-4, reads NAGVMQNPRHLVRRRGQEARLRCSPMKGHSHVYWYRQLPEEGLKFMVYLQKENIIDESGMPKERFSAEFPKEGPSILRIQQVVRGDSAAYFCASSEQSRREKLFFGSGTQLSVL.

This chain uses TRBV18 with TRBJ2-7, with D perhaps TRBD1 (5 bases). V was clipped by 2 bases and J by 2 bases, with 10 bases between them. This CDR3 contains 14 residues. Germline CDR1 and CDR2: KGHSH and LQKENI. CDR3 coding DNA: TGTGCCAGCTCACCAAACAGGAATACCTACGAGCAGTACTTC. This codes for CASSPNRNTYEQYF.

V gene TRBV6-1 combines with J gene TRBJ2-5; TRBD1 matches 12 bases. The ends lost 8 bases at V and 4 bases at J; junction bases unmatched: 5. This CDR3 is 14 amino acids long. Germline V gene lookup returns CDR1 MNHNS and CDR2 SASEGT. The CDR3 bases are TGTGCCAGCGGGACAGGGGGCAAGGGAGAGACCCAGTACTTC. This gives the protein CASGTGGKGETQYF.

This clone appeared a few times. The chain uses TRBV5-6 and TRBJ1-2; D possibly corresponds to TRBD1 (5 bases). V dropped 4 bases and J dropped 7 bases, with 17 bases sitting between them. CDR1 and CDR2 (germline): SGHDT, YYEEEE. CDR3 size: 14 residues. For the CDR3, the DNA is TGTGCCAGCAGCACGACGGCAGGGATTTCTGGCTACACCTTC. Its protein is CASSTTAGISGYTF.

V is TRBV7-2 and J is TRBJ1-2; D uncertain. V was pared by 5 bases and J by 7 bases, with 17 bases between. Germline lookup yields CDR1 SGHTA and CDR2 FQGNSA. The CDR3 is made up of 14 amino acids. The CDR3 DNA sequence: TGTGCCAGCAGCCCGTCCTGGCTAACCTTTGGCTACACCTTC. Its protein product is CASSPSWLTFGYTF.

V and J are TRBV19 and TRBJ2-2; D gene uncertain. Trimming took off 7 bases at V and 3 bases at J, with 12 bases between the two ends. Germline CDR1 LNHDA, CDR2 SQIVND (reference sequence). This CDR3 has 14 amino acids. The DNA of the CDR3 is TGTGCCAGTAACAGTCGGTCCGACACCGGGGAGCTGTTTTTT. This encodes CASNSRSDTGELFF.